These T cell receptor beta chains were read from a single sample in a study of regulatory T cells in long-lasting Graves disease. Via MiXCR, TCRdb re-called the multiplex PCR reads, giving one row per CDR3 protein. In the table there are more than 300,000 distinct CDR3 sequences, 15% to 20% of which are singletons. Sequencing was performed on peripheral blood mononuclear cells (PBMCs), taken when the disease was refractory, from a patient treated with antithyroid drugs. The receptors shown here come from a female donor with Graves disease. The CDR3 runs from the conserved cysteine through the conserved F or W. The D gene is left open where the match is weak. Clone size is given for some rows only: seen once, a few or many times, or a class if the clone is expanded.

TRBJ2-2,TRBD1,TRBV24-1,NA,TGTGCCACACAGGGGGCGCCGAACACCGGGGAGCTGTTTTTT,CATQGAPNTGELFF
TRBJ1-2,TRBD1,TRBV3-1,few,TGTGCCAGCAGCCCAACAGGGGGCGCGCCCTATGGCTACACCTTC,CASSPTGGAPYGYTF
TRBJ2-7,NA,TRBV6-2/TRBV6-3,many,TGTGCCAGCAGTTACTCAGGCCTGGCGGCAGTGCACTCCTACGAGCAGTACTTC,CASSYSGLAAVHSYEQYF
TRBJ2-3,NA,TRBV10-3,NA,TGTGCCATCAGTGAGTCGACCCGTGCGGGGCACACAGATACGCAGTATTTT,CAISESTRAGHTDTQYF
TRBJ2-1,NA,TRBV12-3/TRBV12-4,NA,TGTGCCAGCAGTTTAGGGGGGCAATTCTACAATGAGCAGTTCTTC,CASSLGGQFYNEQFF
TRBJ2-2,TRBD2,TRBV25-1,few,TGTGCCAGCAGTGGGTACCTCGGGACTAGCGGGAGGAAAGGGCCCGGGGAGCTGTTTTTT,CASSGYLGTSGRKGPGELFF
TRBJ2-3,TRBD2,TRBV20-1,NA,TGCAGTGCTACCCGACTAGCGACTAGCACAGATACGCAGTATTTT,CSATRLATSTDTQYF
TRBJ1-2,NA,TRBV19,many,TGTGCCAGTAGCCCTCATGGGGAGGGGGTGAATGGCTACACCTTC,CASSPHGEGVNGYTF
TRBJ2-7,NA,TRBV6-1,NA,TGTGCCACTAACTCGAGATCAGCCTCCCACGAGCAGTACTTC,CATNSRSASHEQYF
TRBJ1-1,NA,TRBV5-1,many,TGCGCCAGCAGCTTATTAGCTACCGACGGTGGGACTGAAGCTTTCTTT,CASSLLATDGGTEAFF
TRBJ1-4,TRBD1,TRBV11-2,many,TGTGCCAGCAGCTCTACAGGGGGCGCAACTAATGAAAAACTGTTTTTT,CASSSTGGATNEKLFF
TRBJ1-6,NA,TRBV30,NA,TGTGCCTGGAAAATGAGGTCCTCCCATTCACCCCTCCACTTT,CAWKMRSSHSPLHF
TRBJ2-3,NA,TRBV7-2,NA,TGTGCCAGCAGCTTAGATGTCCGGGGTACAGATACGCAGTATTTT,CASSLDVRGTDTQYF
TRBJ1-1,NA,TRBV20-1,many,TGCAGTGCTTTTGACAGTGAAGCTTTCTTT,CSAFDSEAFF
TRBJ2-7,TRBD1,TRBV19,NA,TGTGCCAGTAGTAGCTCCTGGGACAGGGGCTCATACGAGCAGTACTTC,CASSSSWDRGSYEQYF
TRBJ2-2,TRBD1,TRBV24-1,many,TGTGCCACCAGTGGGACAGGCGGGACCGGGGAGCTGTTTTTT,CATSGTGGTGELFF
TRBJ1-5,NA,TRBV20-1,NA,TGCAGTGCTAGAGATCCAACCGGGACGCGCAATCAGCCCCAGCATTTT,CSARDPTGTRNQPQHF
TRBJ2-7,NA,TRBV7-8,few,TGTGCCAGCAGAGGCCCGGGGGGCGGGTACGAGCAGTACTTC,CASRGPGGGYEQYF
TRBJ1-1,NA,TRBV5-1,many,TGCGCCAGCAGCTCTATGGTGAACACTGAAGCTTTCTTT,CASSSMVNTEAFF
TRBJ2-7,NA,TRBV11-1,many,TGTGCCAGCAGTATAGACAGACCCTACGAGCAGTACTTC,CASSIDRPYEQYF
TRBJ1-1,NA,TRBV6-1,many,TGTGCCAGCAGGAACAGGGCTTTAAGGACTGAAGCTTTCTTT,CASRNRALRTEAFF
TRBJ1-1,NA,TRBV27,many,TGTGCCAGCAGGTGGGGGGCGAACACTGAAGCTTTCTTT,CASRWGANTEAFF
TRBJ1-5,NA,TRBV28,many,TGTGCCAGCAGCCTACAGCAAGATGGTGGCAATCAGCCCCAGCATTTT,CASSLQQDGGNQPQHF
TRBJ1-1,TRBD1,TRBV5-1,NA,TGCGCCAGCAGAAGGACAGGGGGCAGCACTGAAGCTTTCTTT,CASRRTGGSTEAFF
TRBJ2-7,NA,TRBV4-3,NA,TGCGCCAGCAGCCCGGGACGGCTCTCCTACGAGCAGTACTTC,CASSPGRLSYEQYF
TRBJ2-7,NA,TRBV4-2,NA,TGTGCCAGCAGCCAAGATCGAAGTAGTTTGTACGAGCAGTACTTC,CASSQDRSSLYEQYF
TRBJ1-5,NA,TRBV6-5,NA,TGTGCCAGCAGTTACTCTGGGGGGTTGGGTCCCCAGCATTTT,CASSYSGGLGPQHF
TRBJ2-1,NA,TRBV12-3/TRBV12-4,NA,TGTGCCAGCAGTTTGAAACTATCTTACAATGAGCAGTTCTTC,CASSLKLSYNEQFF
TRBJ2-5,NA,TRBV10-3,few,TGTGCCATCAGACCAGGGAGCGGACAAGAGACCCAGTACTTC,CAIRPGSGQETQYF
TRBJ2-4,NA,TRBV29-1,few,TGCAGCGTTGTACAGGGAGCCAAAAACATTCAGTACTTC,CSVVQGAKNIQYF
TRBJ2-7,TRBD1,TRBV27,many,TGTGCCAGCAGTTTGACAGGGTTTAAGTACGAGCAGTACTTC,CASSLTGFKYEQYF
TRBJ2-1,TRBD1,TRBV7-6,NA,TGTGCCAGCAGCTCGGGACAGAACCACAATGAGCAGTTCTTC,CASSSGQNHNEQFF
TRBJ1-5,NA,TRBV24-1,many,TGTGCCACCAGTGATGCTACAGGGAAGGGTCAGCCCCAGCATTTT,CATSDATGKGQPQHF
TRBJ2-2,NA,TRBV5-6,few,TGTGCCAGCAGCCCGGGCCCTACCATCGGGGAGCTGTTTTTT,CASSPGPTIGELFF
TRBJ2-7,TRBD2,TRBV12-3/TRBV12-4,many,TGTGCCAGCAGTTTCAGCGGGAGGGCCGTCAACGAGCAGTACTTC,CASSFSGRAVNEQYF
TRBJ2-1,TRBD2,TRBV7-9,NA,TGTGCCAGCAGCCAATCAGGAGGCGGCGGGAGGTACAATGAGCAGTTCTTC,CASSQSGGGGRYNEQFF
TRBJ2-7,NA,TRBV5-4,NA,TGTGCCAGCAGCTTGGAGTTCAGCGGTCGGCACTACGAGCAGTACTTC,CASSLEFSGRHYEQYF
TRBJ2-5,NA,TRBV28,many,TGTGCCAGCAGTTCCGACCGGGACGGACTACTTGGGACCCAGTACTTC,CASSSDRDGLLGTQYF
TRBJ2-2,NA,TRBV7-9,many,TGTGCCAGCAGCTTGGGGTCGAACACCGGGGAGCTGTTTTTT,CASSLGSNTGELFF
TRBJ2-6,TRBD1,TRBV7-2,NA,TGTGCCAGCAGCTTTCAGGGGGCCGGGGGGGCCAACGTCCTGACTTTC,CASSFQGAGGANVLTF
TRBJ1-1,TRBD1,TRBV7-2,NA,TGTGCCAGCAGCCCGCGGACAGGGAGGAACACTGAAGCTTTCTTT,CASSPRTGRNTEAFF
TRBJ2-5,NA,TRBV9,many,TGTGCCAGCAGCGCGAAGGGGCGGCGTCAGGAGACCCAGTACTTC,CASSAKGRRQETQYF
TRBJ1-5,TRBD1,TRBV19,NA,TGTGCCAGTACCTTACTACAGGGGAGCAATCAGCCCCAGCATTTT,CASTLLQGSNQPQHF
TRBJ2-2,NA,TRBV6-1,NA,TGTGCCAGCAGCCGGATCGCCGGGGAGCTGTTTTTT,CASSRIAGELFF
TRBJ2-2,NA,TRBV11-3,NA,TGTGCCAGCAGCTCATCAGGGATCGGCGGGGAGCTGTTTTTT,CASSSSGIGGELFF
TRBJ1-2,NA,TRBV29-1,few,TGCAGCGTCTTCACGAACAGGGCTGGCTACACCTTC,CSVFTNRAGYTF
TRBJ1-5,NA,TRBV10-2,NA,TGCGCCAGCAGCTACAGGCCAACTAATCAGCCCCAGCATTTT,CASSYRPTNQPQHF
TRBJ2-7,NA,TRBV3-1,few,TGTGCCAGCAGCTCCCCCGGGGAGCAGCAGTACTTC,CASSSPGEQQYF
TRBJ1-2,NA,TRBV28,many,TGTGCCAGCAGCACCTCTATGGGCAGTGCCTATGGCTACACCTTC,CASSTSMGSAYGYTF
TRBJ2-7,NA,TRBV7-2,many,TGTGCCAGCAGCCCCAATGCCCCTTCGGAGCAGTACTTC,CASSPNAPSEQYF
TRBJ1-5,NA,TRBV19,NA,TGTGCCAGTAGTATAGTGGGCAATAAAAATCAGCCCCAGCATTTT,CASSIVGNKNQPQHF
TRBJ2-3,NA,TRBV5-1,NA,TGCGCCAGCAGCTTGGAATGGAGCGGTGGTACGCAGTATTTT,CASSLEWSGGTQYF
TRBJ1-2,NA,TRBV3-1,many,TGTGCCAGCAGCCAAGGATCTAACCGGGGACACCGCGGCTACACCTTC,CASSQGSNRGHRGYTF
TRBJ1-2,NA,TRBV12-3/TRBV12-4,many,TGTGCCAGCAGTTTCGGGAATCGGGGGGGCGGACACTTAGACTTC,CASSFGNRGGGHLDF